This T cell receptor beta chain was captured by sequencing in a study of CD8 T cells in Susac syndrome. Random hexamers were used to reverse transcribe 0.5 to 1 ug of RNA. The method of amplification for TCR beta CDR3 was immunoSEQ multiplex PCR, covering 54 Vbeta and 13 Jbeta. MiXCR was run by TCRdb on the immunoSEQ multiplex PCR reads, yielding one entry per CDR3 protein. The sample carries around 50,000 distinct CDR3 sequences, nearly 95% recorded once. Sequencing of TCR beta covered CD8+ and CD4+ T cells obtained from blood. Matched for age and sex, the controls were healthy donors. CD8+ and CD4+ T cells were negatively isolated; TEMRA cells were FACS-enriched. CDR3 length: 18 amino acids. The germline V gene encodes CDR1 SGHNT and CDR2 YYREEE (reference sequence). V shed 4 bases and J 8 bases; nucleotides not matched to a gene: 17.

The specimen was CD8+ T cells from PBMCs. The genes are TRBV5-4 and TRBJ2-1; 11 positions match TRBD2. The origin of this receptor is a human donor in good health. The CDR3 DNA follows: TGTGCCAGCAGCCAGCAATTTAGCGGGAGGGCCGGTGGGGATGAGCAGTTCTTC. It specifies CASSQQFSGRAGGDEQFF.